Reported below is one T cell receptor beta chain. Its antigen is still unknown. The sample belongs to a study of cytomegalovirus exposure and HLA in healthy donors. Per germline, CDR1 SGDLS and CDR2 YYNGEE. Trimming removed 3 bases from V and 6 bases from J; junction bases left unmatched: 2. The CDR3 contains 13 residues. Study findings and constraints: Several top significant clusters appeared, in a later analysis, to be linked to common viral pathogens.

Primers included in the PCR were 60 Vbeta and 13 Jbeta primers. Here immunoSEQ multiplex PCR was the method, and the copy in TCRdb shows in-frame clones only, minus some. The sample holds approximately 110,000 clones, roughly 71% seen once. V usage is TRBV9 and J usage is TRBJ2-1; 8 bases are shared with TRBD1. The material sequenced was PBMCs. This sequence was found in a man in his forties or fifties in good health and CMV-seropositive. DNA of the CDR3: TGTGCCAGCAGCGCGACAGGGGTCAATGAGCAGTTCTTC. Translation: CASSATGVNEQFF.